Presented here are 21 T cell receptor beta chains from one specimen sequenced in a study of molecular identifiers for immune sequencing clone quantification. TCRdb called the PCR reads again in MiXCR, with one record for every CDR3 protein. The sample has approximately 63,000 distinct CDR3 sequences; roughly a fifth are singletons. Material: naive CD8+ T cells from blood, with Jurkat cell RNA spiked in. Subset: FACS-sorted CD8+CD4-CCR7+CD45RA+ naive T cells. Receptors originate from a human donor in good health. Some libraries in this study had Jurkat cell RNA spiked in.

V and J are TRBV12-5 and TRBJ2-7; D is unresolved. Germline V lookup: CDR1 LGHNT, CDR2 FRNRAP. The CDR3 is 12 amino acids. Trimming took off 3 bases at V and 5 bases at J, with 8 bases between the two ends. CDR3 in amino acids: CASGFSSDEQYF. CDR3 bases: TGTGCTAGTGGTTTTAGCAGCGACGAGCAGTACTTC.

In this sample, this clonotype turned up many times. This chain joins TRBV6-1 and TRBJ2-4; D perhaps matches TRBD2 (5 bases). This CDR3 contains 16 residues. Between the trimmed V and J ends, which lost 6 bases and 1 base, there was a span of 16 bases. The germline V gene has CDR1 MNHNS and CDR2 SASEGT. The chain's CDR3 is CASRKRNGMAKNIQYF. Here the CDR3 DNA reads TGTGCCAGCAGGAAGCGAAACGGGATGGCCAAAAACATTCAGTACTTC.

The CDR3 region is CASSETGPTGELFF. In nucleotides, the CDR3 is TGCGCCAGCAGTGAGACGGGGCCCACCGGGGAGCTGTTTTTT. V and J are TRBV4-1 and TRBJ2-2; D could derive from TRBD1 or TRBD2 (5 bases each). V lost 6 bases to trimming and J lost 4 bases, with 12 bases between them. Germline CDR1 MGHRA, CDR2 YSYEKL. The CDR3 length is 14 residues.

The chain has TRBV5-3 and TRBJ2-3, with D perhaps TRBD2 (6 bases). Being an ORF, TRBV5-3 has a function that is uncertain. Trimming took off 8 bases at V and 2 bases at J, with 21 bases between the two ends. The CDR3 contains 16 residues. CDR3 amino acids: CASRDRDSGPTDTQYF. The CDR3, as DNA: TGTGCCAGCAGGGACCGGGACTCCGGGCCCACAGATACGCAGTATTTT.

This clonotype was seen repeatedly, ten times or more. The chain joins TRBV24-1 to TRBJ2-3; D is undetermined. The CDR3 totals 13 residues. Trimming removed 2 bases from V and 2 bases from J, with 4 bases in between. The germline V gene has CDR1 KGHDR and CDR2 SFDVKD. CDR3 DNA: TGTGCCACCAGTGATTATAACACAGATACGCAGTATTTT. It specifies CATSDYNTDTQYF.

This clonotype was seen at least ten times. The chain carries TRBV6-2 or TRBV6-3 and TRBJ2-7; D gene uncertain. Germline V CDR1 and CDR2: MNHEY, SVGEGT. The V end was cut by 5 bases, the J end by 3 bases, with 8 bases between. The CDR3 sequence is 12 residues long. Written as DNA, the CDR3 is TGTGCCAGCAGTCGCCCAATCTACGAGCAGTACTTC. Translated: CASSRPIYEQYF.

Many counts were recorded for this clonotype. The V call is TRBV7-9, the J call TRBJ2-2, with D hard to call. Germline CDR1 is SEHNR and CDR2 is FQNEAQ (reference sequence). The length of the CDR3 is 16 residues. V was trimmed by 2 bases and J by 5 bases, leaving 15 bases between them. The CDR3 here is CASSLNSPMGTGELFF. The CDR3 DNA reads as TGTGCCAGCAGCTTAAACAGCCCGATGGGGACCGGGGAGCTGTTTTTT.

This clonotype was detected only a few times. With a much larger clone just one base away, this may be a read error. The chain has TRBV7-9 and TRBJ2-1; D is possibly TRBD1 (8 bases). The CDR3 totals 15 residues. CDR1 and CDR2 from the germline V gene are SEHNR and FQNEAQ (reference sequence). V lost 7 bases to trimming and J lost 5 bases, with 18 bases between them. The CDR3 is CASNLQGGADNEQFF. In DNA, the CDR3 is TGTGCCAGCAACCTACAGGGGGGGGCCGACAATGAGCAGTTCTTC. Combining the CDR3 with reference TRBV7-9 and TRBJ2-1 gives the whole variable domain DTGVSQNPRHKITKRGQNVTFRCDPISEHNRLYWYRQTLGQGPEFLTYFQNEAQLEKSRLLSDRFSAERPKGSFSTLEIQRTEQGDSAMYLCASNLQGGADNEQFFGPGTRLTVL.

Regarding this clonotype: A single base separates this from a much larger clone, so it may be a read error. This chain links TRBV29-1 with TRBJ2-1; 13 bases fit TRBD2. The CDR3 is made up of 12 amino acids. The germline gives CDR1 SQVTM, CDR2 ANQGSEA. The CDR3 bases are TGCAGCGTTGCTGGGACTAGCGGGAACTGGATCTTC. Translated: CSVAGTSGNWIF.

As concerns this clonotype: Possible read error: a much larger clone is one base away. The CDR3 protein is CASGIIAGGPYEQYF. The CDR3 nucleotides read TGTGCCAGCGGGATCATAGCGGGAGGGCCGTACGAGCAGTACTTC. J is TRBJ2-7 and V is TRBV7-8; 11 positions agree with TRBD2. V was clipped by 8 bases and J by 4 bases; unmatched bases: 10. The germline CDR1 and CDR2 sequences are SGHVS and FQNEAQ. This CDR3 spans 15 amino acids.

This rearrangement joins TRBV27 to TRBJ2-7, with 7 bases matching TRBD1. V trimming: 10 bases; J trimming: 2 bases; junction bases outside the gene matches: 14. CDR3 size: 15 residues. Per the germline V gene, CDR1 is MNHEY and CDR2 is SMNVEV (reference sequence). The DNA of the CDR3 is TGTGCCACCAGCCGGGACCCGGGACAGCCCTACGAGCAGTACTTC. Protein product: CATSRDPGQPYEQYF.

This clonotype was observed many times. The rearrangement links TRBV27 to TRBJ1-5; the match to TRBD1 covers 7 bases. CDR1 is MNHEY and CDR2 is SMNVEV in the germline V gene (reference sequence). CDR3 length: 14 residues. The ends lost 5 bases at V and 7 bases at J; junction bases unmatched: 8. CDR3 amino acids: CASSLGGAGQPQHF. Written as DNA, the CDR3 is TGTGCCAGCAGTCTAGGGGGCGCGGGGCAGCCCCAGCATTTT.

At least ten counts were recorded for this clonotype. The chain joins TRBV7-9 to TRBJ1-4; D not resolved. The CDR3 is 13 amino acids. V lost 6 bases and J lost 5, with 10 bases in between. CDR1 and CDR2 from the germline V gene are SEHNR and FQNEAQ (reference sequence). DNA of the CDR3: TGTGCCAGCAGTGATCCGGGCAATGAAAAACTGTTTTTT. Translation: CASSDPGNEKLFF.

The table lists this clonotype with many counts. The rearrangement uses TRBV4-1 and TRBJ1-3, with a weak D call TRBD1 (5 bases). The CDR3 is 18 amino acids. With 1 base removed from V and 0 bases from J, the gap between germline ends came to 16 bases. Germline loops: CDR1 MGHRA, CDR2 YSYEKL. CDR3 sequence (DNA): TGCGCCAGCAGCCAAGGGGGGGTATATACATACTCTGGAAACACCATATATTTT. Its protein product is CASSQGGVYTYSGNTIYF.

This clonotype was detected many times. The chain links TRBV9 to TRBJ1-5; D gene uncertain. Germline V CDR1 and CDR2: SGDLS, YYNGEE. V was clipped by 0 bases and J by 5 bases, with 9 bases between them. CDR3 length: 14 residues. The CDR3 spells CASSVEGEHQPQHF. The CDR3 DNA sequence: TGTGCCAGCAGCGTAGAAGGAGAACATCAGCCCCAGCATTTT.

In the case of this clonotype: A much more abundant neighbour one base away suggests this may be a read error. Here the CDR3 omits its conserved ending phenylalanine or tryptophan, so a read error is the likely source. In DNA form, the CDR3 reads TGTGCCAGCAGCCCCCCCGGGGGATACTACGAGCAGTACTAC. It is translated as CASSPPGGYYEQYY. This chain uses TRBV11-3 with TRBJ2-7; the D gene is possibly TRBD2 (6 bases). Germline-derived CDR1 and CDR2 are SGHNT and YENEEA. Trimming removed 5 bases from V and 3 bases from J, with 14 bases in between. The CDR3 is made up of 14 amino acids.

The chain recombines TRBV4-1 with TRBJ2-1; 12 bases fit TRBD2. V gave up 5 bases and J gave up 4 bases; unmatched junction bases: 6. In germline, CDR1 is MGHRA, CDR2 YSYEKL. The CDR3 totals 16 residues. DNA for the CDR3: TGCGCCAGCAGCTCTAGCGGGAGGGCTGCGTACAATGAGCAGTTCTTC. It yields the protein CASSSSGRAAYNEQFF.

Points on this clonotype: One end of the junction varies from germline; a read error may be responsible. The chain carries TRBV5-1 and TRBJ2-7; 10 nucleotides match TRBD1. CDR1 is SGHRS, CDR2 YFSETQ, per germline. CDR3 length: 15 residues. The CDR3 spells CAGSVVTGGEYEQYF. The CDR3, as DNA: TGCGCCGGCAGCGTGGTGACAGGGGGCGAATACGAGCAGTACTTC. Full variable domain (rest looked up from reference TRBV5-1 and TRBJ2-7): KAGVTQTPRYLIKTRGQQVTLSCSPISGHRSVSWYQQTPGQGLQFLFEYFSETQRNKGNFPGRFSGRQFSNSRSEMNVSTLELGDSALYLCAGSVVTGGEYEQYFGPGTRLTVT.

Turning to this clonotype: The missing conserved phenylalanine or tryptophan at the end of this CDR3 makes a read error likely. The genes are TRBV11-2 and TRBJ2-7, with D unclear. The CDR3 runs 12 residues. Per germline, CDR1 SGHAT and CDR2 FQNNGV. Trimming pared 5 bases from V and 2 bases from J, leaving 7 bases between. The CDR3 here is CASSLGAYEQYL. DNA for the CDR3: TGTGCCAGCAGCCTTGGGGCCTACGAGCAGTACCTC.

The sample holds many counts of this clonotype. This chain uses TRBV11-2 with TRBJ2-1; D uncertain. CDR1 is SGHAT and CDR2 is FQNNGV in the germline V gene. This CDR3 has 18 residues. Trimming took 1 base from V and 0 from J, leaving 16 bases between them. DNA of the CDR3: TGTGCCAGCAGCTTAGTGGCTCCCCTGATATTCTCCTACAATGAGCAGTTCTTC. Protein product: CASSLVAPLIFSYNEQFF.

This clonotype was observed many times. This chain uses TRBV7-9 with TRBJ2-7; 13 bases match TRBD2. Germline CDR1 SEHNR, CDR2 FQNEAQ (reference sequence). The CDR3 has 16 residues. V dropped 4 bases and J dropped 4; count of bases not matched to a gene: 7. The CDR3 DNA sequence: TGTGCCAGCAGCTCAACCGGGACTAGCGGGATTTACGAGCAGTACTTC. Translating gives CASSSTGTSGIYEQYF.